Presented here are 13 T cell receptor beta chains from one specimen sequenced in a study of Ad26.COV2.S vaccination and SARS-CoV-2 variants. Libraries were prepared by immunoSEQ multiplex PCR; TCRdb keeps only in-frame clonotypes and omits some of them. The top ten hold 6.4% of the sample, which has around 340,000 clones, around 90% seen once. The treatment is: around 19 received Ad26.COV2.S at low or high dose, single or two shots; 5 received placebo; per-sample allocation not given. On day 63 after the first injection, vaccine and placebo recipients gave samples. The sample consisted of peripheral blood, taken in a trial of Ad26.COV2.S vaccine versus placebo. All receptors come from a person aged 18 to 59 who received the Ad26.COV2.S COVID-19 vaccine or a placebo.

The gene calls are TRBV6-1 and TRBJ2-7; D unresolved. This CDR3 has 14 residues. V was shortened by 0 bases and J by 0 bases, with 6 bases between the two germline ends. CDR1 MNHNS and CDR2 SASEGT come from the germline V gene. In DNA, the CDR3 is TGTGCCAGCAGTGAAGCGGGAAGCTCCTACGAGCAGTACTTC. Amino acids: CASSEAGSSYEQYF.

The CDR3: CATRTEYRGLPQTGELFF. The CDR3 region has the DNA TGTGCCACCAGGACGGAGTACAGGGGGCTCCCACAGACCGGGGAGCTGTTTTTT. V gene TRBV24-1 combines with J gene TRBJ2-2, with 9 bases lining up with TRBD1. From germline, CDR1 is KGHDR and CDR2 SFDVKD. With V trimmed by 7 bases and J by 5 bases, 16 bases remained unmatched. The CDR3 sequence is 18 residues long.

The CDR3 here is CASSPGHGKTYEQYF. As DNA, the CDR3 is TGCGCCAGCAGCCCCGGACATGGTAAAACCTACGAGCAGTACTTC. The J gene is TRBJ2-7, the V gene TRBV4-1; TRBD1 is a possible D gene (5 bases). This CDR3 has 15 residues. Germline V CDR1 and CDR2: MGHRA, YSYEKL. The germline V and J ends were trimmed by 4 bases and 2 bases, with 15 bases remaining between them.

J is TRBJ1-1 and V is TRBV19, with 8 bases that match TRBD1. Germline values: CDR1 LNHDA, CDR2 SQIVND (reference sequence). V gave up 5 bases and J gave up 6 bases; unmatched junction bases: 8. The CDR3 is 14 amino acids. The CDR3 DNA reads TGTGCCAGTAGTGTTGGTCAGGGGGCCTCTGAAGCTTTCTTT. It is translated as CASSVGQGASEAFF.

The chain couples TRBV12-5 to TRBJ2-7; weak D call: TRBD2 (5 bases). The V and J ends lost 5 bases and 9 bases respectively, with 11 bases between them. This CDR3 comprises 11 residues. Germline V gene lookup returns CDR1 LGHNT and CDR2 FRNRAP. The CDR3 protein is CASGALGAQYF. The CDR3 region has the DNA TGTGCTAGTGGTGCCTTGGGAGCGCAGTACTTC.

V usage is TRBV7-2 and J usage is TRBJ2-3, with D possibly TRBD2 on 6 matching bases. In germline, CDR1 is SGHTA, CDR2 FQGNSA. This CDR3 comprises 14 residues. V gave up 5 bases and J gave up 5 bases, with 14 bases separating them. As DNA, the CDR3 is TGTGCCAGCAGCCTAGACTCGGGAGTAGATACGCAGTATTTT. Translation gives CASSLDSGVDTQYF.

The chain joins TRBV7-2 to TRBJ2-7; possible D gene TRBD1, 6 bases. CDR3 length: 15 amino acids. V lost 6 bases and J 2 bases, leaving 17 bases between the germline ends. Germline-derived CDR1 and CDR2 are SGHTA and FQGNSA. CDR3 protein: CASRPNRDKTYEQYF. CDR3 sequence (DNA): TGTGCCAGCAGACCTAACCGGGACAAGACCTACGAGCAGTACTTC.

The chain carries TRBV6-5 and TRBJ2-1; 10 bases are a match to TRBD2. This CDR3 is 15 amino acids long. V shed 6 bases and J 10 bases; nucleotides not matched to a gene: 12. CDR1 is MNHEY, CDR2 SVGAGI, per germline. This CDR3 reads CASRSGTSVGDEQFF. The CDR3 bases are TGTGCCAGCAGATCCGGGACTAGCGTAGGGGACGAGCAGTTCTTC.

This sequence joins TRBV11-2 and TRBJ1-3; a weak D match, TRBD1 (5 bases). This CDR3 spans 15 amino acids. V shed 5 bases and J shed 5 bases, with 16 bases lying between them. Germline V gives CDR1 SGHAT, CDR2 FQNNGV. CDR3 DNA sequence: TGTGCCAGCAGCGGGGACGGCGTTGACCGAAACACCATATATTTT. Translation: CASSGDGVDRNTIYF.

The chain links TRBV5-4 to TRBJ1-4; 8 bases align to TRBD1. Looked up from germline, CDR1 is SGHNT and CDR2 is YYREEE (reference sequence). This CDR3 is 15 amino acids long. Trimming removed 3 bases from V and 7 bases from J; junction bases left unmatched: 8. The CDR3 DNA reads as TGTGCCAGCAGCTCTACAGGGGGGTACGGTGAAAAACTGTTTTTT. Translated: CASSSTGGYGEKLFF.

J is TRBJ2-7 and V is TRBV5-1, with unresolved D. This CDR3 region has 12 residues. Germline CDR1 SGHRS, CDR2 YFSETQ. V shed 4 bases and J shed 5 bases, with 10 bases lying between them. CDR3 coding DNA: TGCGCCAGCAGCCAGAAGTTCCACGAGCAGTACTTC. Protein product: CASSQKFHEQYF. Full variable domain (remainder filled in from reference TRBV5-1 and TRBJ2-7): KAGVTQTPRYLIKTRGQQVTLSCSPISGHRSVSWYQQTPGQGLQFLFEYFSETQRNKGNFPGRFSGRQFSNSRSEMNVSTLELGDSALYLCASSQKFHEQYFGPGTRLTVT.

This chain links TRBV14 with TRBJ2-2; D is perhaps TRBD1 (6 bases). With 6 bases removed from V and 7 bases from J, the gap between germline ends came to 27 bases. The CDR3 is 18 residues long. Germline loops: CDR1 SGHDN, CDR2 FVKESK. The CDR3 loop is CASSRKTPGVVYGGELFF. For the CDR3, the DNA is TGTGCCAGCAGTCGAAAGACCCCAGGGGTGGTTTATGGCGGGGAGCTGTTTTTT.

The chain recombines TRBV4-2 with TRBJ2-7; TRBD1 matches 11 bases. The trim removed 8 bases at V and 4 bases at J, leaving 7 bases unmatched. CDR3 size: 14 residues. The germline V gene has CDR1 LGHNA and CDR2 YNFKEQ. CDR3 bases: TGTGCCAGCGGGGGGACAGGGGGTCCGTACGAGCAGTACTTC. This translates into CASGGTGGPYEQYF.